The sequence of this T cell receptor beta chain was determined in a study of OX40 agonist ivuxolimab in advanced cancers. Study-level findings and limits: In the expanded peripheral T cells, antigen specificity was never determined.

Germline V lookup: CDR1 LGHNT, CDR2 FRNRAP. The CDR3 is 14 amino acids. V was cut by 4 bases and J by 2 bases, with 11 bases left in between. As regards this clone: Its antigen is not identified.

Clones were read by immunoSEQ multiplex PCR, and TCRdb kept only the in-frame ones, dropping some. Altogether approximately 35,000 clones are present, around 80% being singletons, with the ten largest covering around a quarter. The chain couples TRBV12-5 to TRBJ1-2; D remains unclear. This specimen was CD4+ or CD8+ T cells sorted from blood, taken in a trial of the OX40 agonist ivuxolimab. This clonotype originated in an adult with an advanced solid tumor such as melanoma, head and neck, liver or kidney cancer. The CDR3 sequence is CASGSGSINYGYTF. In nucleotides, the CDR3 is TGTGCTAGTGGTTCTGGGAGCATCAACTATGGCTACACCTTC.